These 13 T cell receptor beta chains were all obtained from the same sample, sequenced in a study of blood T cell repertoires in COVID-19. Here immunoSEQ multiplex PCR was the method, and the copy in TCRdb shows in-frame clones only, minus some. The data show almost 200,000 clones, around 90% seen once. The source material was PBMCs or T cells enriched from blood (not recorded which). These receptors were taken from a young woman who had recovered from COVID-19.

J is TRBJ1-4 and V is TRBV25-1; D unresolved. Germline V gene data show CDR1 as MGHDK and CDR2 as SYGVNS. The CDR3 sequence is 16 residues long. V was cut by 3 bases and J by 4 bases, with 15 bases left in between. The CDR3 DNA sequence: TGTGCCAGCAGTGAGCCGAGACGAGGAAATAATGAAAAACTGTTTTTT. It is translated as CASSEPRRGNNEKLFF.

The chain recombines TRBV2 with TRBJ1-5, with D unclear. The CDR3 spans 15 residues. The V gene lost 6 bases and the J gene lost 5 bases, with 17 bases spanning the gap. Germline loops: CDR1 SNHLY, CDR2 FYNNEI. The CDR3 reads CASREEGKDYQPQHF. CDR3 coding DNA: TGTGCCAGCAGGGAGGAGGGAAAGGATTATCAGCCCCAGCATTTT.

The V and J genes are TRBV6-2 or TRBV6-3 and TRBJ2-7; D is perhaps TRBD1 (6 bases). This CDR3 contains 15 residues. Trimming took 7 bases from V and 0 from J, leaving 16 bases between them. Germline V gives CDR1 MNHEY, CDR2 SVGEGT. Written as DNA, the CDR3 is TGTGCCAGCATCCCCTTGGGGGCAGCCTCCTACGAGCAGTACTTC. Amino acids: CASIPLGAASYEQYF.

The chain carries TRBV7-3 and TRBJ2-2; 10 nucleotides match TRBD2. The CDR3 contains 15 residues. Germline values: CDR1 SGHTA, CDR2 FQGTGA. V was pared by 5 bases and J by 1 base, with 1 base of the junction left unmatched. CDR3: CASSPSGRNTGELFF. CDR3 nucleotides: TGTGCCAGCAGCCCTAGCGGGAGGAACACCGGGGAGCTGTTTTTT.

This rearrangement joins TRBV6-5 to TRBJ2-3, with D uncertain. The V gene's germline CDR1 is MNHEY and CDR2 SVGAGI. V lost 6 bases, J lost 6 bases, and 10 bases lay in between. The CDR3 totals 12 residues. CDR3 protein: CASSYSSDTQYF. The CDR3 bases are TGTGCCAGCAGCTACAGTAGCGATACGCAGTATTTT.

The rearrangement links TRBV19 to TRBJ2-2; TRBD1 is a possible D gene (5 bases). The CDR3 is made up of 14 amino acids. V shed 11 bases and J shed 2 bases, with 15 bases lying between them. CDR1 is LNHDA and CDR2 is SQIVND in the germline V gene (reference sequence). CDR3 nucleotides: TGTGCCGGTTCTGGACAACTTAACACCGGGGAGCTGTTTTTT. Its protein product is CAGSGQLNTGELFF. Together with reference TRBV19 and TRBJ2-2, the CDR3 gives the full variable domain: DGGITQSPKYLFRKEGQNVTLSCEQNLNHDAMYWYRQDPGQGLRLIYYSQIVNDFQKGDIAEGYSVSREKKESFPLTVTSAQKNPTAFYLCAGSGQLNTGELFFGEGSRLTVL.

V usage is TRBV28 and J usage is TRBJ1-4, with D possibly matching TRBD1 (5 bases). The germline V gene encodes CDR1 MDHEN and CDR2 SYDVKM. The CDR3 loop spans 13 amino acids. V was trimmed by 2 bases and J by 8 bases, leaving 9 bases between them. The CDR3 DNA reads as TGTGCCAGCAGTTTAGGCAGGGTGGAAAAACTGTTTTTT. Its translation: CASSLGRVEKLFF.

The chain links TRBV18 to TRBJ1-5; 7 nucleotides match TRBD1. Germline values: CDR1 KGHSH, CDR2 LQKENI. This CDR3 spans 16 amino acids. V shed 5 bases, J shed 1 base, and the junction held 8 bases outside the gene matches. The CDR3 bases are TGTGCCAGCTCAGACAGGGAAGTGGGAAGCAATCAGCCCCAGCATTTT. Translated: CASSDREVGSNQPQHF.

In regard to this clone: This specimen includes other DNA sequences encoding the same CDR3. The chain links TRBV7-9 to TRBJ2-7; D not resolved. Germline V gives CDR1 SEHNR, CDR2 FQNEAQ (reference sequence). This CDR3 spans 13 amino acids. Trimming stripped 1 base from V and 2 bases from J, with 6 bases between. CDR3 region: CASSLDRAYEQYF. CDR3 bases: TGTGCCAGCAGCTTAGACCGAGCCTACGAGCAGTACTTC.

The chain has TRBV30 and TRBJ1-5; 8 nucleotides line up with TRBD1. Germline loops: CDR1 GTSNPN, CDR2 SVGIG (reference sequence). There are 14 residues in the CDR3. Trimming cost V 1 base and J 5 bases; bases outside gene matches: 4. The CDR3 here is CAWSDGQGHQPQHF. The CDR3 DNA follows: TGTGCCTGGAGTGACGGACAGGGACATCAGCCCCAGCATTTT.

The chain recombines TRBV18 with TRBJ2-5; TRBD1 aligns across 12 bases. Unmatched junction bases numbered 13, after V lost 3 bases and J lost 5 bases. This CDR3 has 18 amino acids. Germline V gene lookup returns CDR1 KGHSH and CDR2 LQKENI. Here the CDR3 DNA reads TGTGCCAGCTCACCCCAATTTCCCGGGACAGGGGGCCTGGAGACCCAGTACTTC. Translation gives CASSPQFPGTGGLETQYF. The full variable domain, with the rest looked up from reference TRBV18 and TRBJ2-5, is NAGVMQNPRHLVRRRGQEARLRCSPMKGHSHVYWYRQLPEEGLKFMVYLQKENIIDESGMPKERFSAEFPKEGPSILRIQQVVRGDSAAYFCASSPQFPGTGGLETQYFGPGTRLLVL.

This clone was seen at least ten times. The chain couples TRBV4-1 to TRBJ1-2, with TRBD1 as a possible D gene (5 bases). From germline, CDR1 is MGHRA and CDR2 YSYEKL. V gave up 1 base and J gave up 2 bases, with 8 bases separating them. This CDR3 comprises 14 residues. The CDR3 DNA reads TGCGCCAGCAGCCAAGGCGACAGCAACTATGGCTACACCTTC. Its translation: CASSQGDSNYGYTF.

The rearrangement uses TRBV5-1 and TRBJ1-4, with 7 positions matching TRBD1. Germline V gene lookup returns CDR1 SGHRS and CDR2 YFSETQ. The CDR3 loop spans 16 amino acids. V trimming: 0 bases; J trimming: 3 bases; junction bases outside the gene matches: 5. Written as DNA, the CDR3 is TGCGCCAGCAGCTTGGATTCGGGGACAGCTAATGAAAAACTGTTTTTT. Translation: CASSLDSGTANEKLFF. The variable domain in full, with the rest retrieved from reference TRBV5-1 and TRBJ1-4, is KAGVTQTPRYLIKTRGQQVTLSCSPISGHRSVSWYQQTPGQGLQFLFEYFSETQRNKGNFPGRFSGRQFSNSRSEMNVSTLELGDSALYLCASSLDSGTANEKLFFGSGTQLSVL.